The T cell receptor beta chain under discussion was sequenced for a study of Ad26.COV2.S vaccination and SARS-CoV-2 variants. Study details: A COV1001 Ad26.COV2.S trial-arm participant provided the sample. Intramuscular Ad26.COV2.S doses were given once or twice, 56 days apart.

This clone was seen at least ten times. Its antigen is currently unknown. The junction departs from germline at one end; a sequencing error may be responsible. Produced via immunoSEQ multiplex PCR; TCRdb's table is partial and in-frame only. Among some 340,000 clones, around 83% were seen once, and the ten largest hold around 2%. The CDR3 is 11 amino acids. Germline V CDR1 and CDR2: SGHNT, YYREEE (reference sequence). Treatment noted: 15 to 20 received Ad26.COV2.S at low or high dose, single or two shots; 5 received placebo; per-sample allocation not given. Day 63 after the first vaccine or placebo injection was the time point for sampling. An Ad26 vector expressing Wuhan-strain SARS-CoV-2 spike served as the vaccine. General study points: Vaccinees showed greater spike-specific TCR breadth than placebo recipients.

The chain recombines TRBV5-4 with TRBJ2-7, with D perhaps matching TRBD1 or TRBD2 (5 bases each). The input for sequencing was peripheral blood, taken in a trial of Ad26.COV2.S vaccine versus placebo. The receptor comes from a person aged 18-65 years who received the Ad26.COV2.S COVID-19 vaccine or a placebo. The CDR3 region is CASSLEGTRDF. In DNA form, the CDR3 reads TGTGCCAGCAGCTTGGAAGGGACGAGGGACTTC.